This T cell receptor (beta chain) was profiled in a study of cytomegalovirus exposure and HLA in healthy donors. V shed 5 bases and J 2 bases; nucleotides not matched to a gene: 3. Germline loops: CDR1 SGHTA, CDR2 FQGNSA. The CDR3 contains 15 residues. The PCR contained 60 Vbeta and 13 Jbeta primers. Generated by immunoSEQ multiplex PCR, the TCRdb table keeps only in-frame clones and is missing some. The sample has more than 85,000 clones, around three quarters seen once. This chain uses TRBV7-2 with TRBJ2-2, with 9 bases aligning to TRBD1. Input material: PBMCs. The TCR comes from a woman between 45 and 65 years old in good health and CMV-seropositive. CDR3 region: CASSPGQGNTGELFF. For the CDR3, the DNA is TGTGCCAGCAGCCCGGGACAGGGCAACACCGGGGAGCTGTTTTTT.